The 31 T cell receptor beta chains below come from one sample, sequenced in a study of blood T cell repertoires in COVID-19. Profiling relied on immunoSEQ multiplex PCR, and the TCRdb table lists in-frame clones only, not all of them. The data hold approximately 60,000 clones, with 80% to 95% observed a single time. The sample was peripheral blood. These receptors came from a man in his 70s with active COVID-19.

V is TRBV5-4 and J is TRBJ1-2; 7 bases match TRBD1. CDR1 and CDR2 from the germline V gene are SGHNT and YYREEE (reference sequence). The CDR3 length is 17 residues. V shed 4 bases and J 4 bases; nucleotides not matched to a gene: 16. The CDR3 protein is CASSERGPSSLGYGYTF. CDR3 DNA sequence: TGTGCCAGCAGCGAAAGGGGGCCGTCTTCTCTGGGCTATGGCTACACCTTC.

This chain links TRBV7-9 with TRBJ2-3; no clear D gene. Between the trimmed V and J ends, which lost 6 bases and 0 bases, there was a span of 7 bases. The CDR3 sequence is 13 residues long. The V gene's germline CDR1 is SEHNR and CDR2 FQNEAQ (reference sequence). This chain's CDR3 is CASSLSSTDTQYF. Here the CDR3 DNA reads TGTGCCAGCAGTCTCTCCAGCACAGATACGCAGTATTTT.

In this sample, this clone turned up once. The CDR3 sequence is CASSLSGNTDTQYF. The CDR3 DNA follows: TGTGCCAGCAGCTTGAGCGGAAACACAGATACGCAGTATTTT. The rearrangement links TRBV7-9 to TRBJ2-3; TRBD2 might be the D (5 bases). This CDR3 contains 14 residues. V lost 3 bases and J lost 2, with 9 bases in between. Germline V gene lookup returns CDR1 SEHNR and CDR2 FQNEAQ (reference sequence).

This clone came up once. The V call is TRBV20-1, the J call TRBJ1-4; possibly TRBD1 for D (5 bases). CDR3 length equals 14 residues. CDR1 DFQATT and CDR2 SNEGSKA come from the germline V gene (reference sequence). V lost 3 bases and J lost 3, with 11 bases in between. CDR3: CSASKDSPNEKLFF. The CDR3 bases are TGCAGTGCTAGTAAAGACAGCCCTAATGAAAAACTGTTTTTT.

The rearrangement uses TRBV9 and TRBJ1-1; TRBD1 aligns across 9 bases. Germline-derived CDR1 and CDR2 are SGDLS and YYNGEE. The CDR3 is 19 residues long. Trimming cost V 5 bases and J 1 base; bases outside gene matches: 18. CDR3 DNA: TGTGCCAGCAGGGAAAGTCCGGACAGGGGAGACCTCAGGAACACTGAAGCTTTCTTT. As protein: CASRESPDRGDLRNTEAFF.

This clone was observed once. The rearrangement joins TRBV27 to TRBJ2-3; no clear D gene. The CDR3 is 15 amino acids. Germline V gene data show CDR1 as MNHEY and CDR2 as SMNVEV (reference sequence). Trimming shortened V by 0 bases and J by 1 base, and 8 bases separated the two germline ends. The CDR3 region has the DNA TGTGCCAGCAGTTTATCGCGCCCCGGCACAGATACGCAGTATTTT. This translates into CASSLSRPGTDTQYF.

V usage is TRBV2 and J usage is TRBJ2-3, with TRBD2 matching over 7 bases. Looked up from germline, CDR1 is SNHLY and CDR2 is FYNNEI. CDR3 size: 14 residues. Germline trimming cut 7 bases from V and 7 bases from J; bases unmatched to any gene: 11. The CDR3 DNA reads as TGTGCCAGCACCAATCCGGCGGGGGTGTATACGCAGTATTTT. This translates into CASTNPAGVYTQYF.

The chain is built from TRBV5-1 and TRBJ2-1, with 13 bases matching TRBD2. The CDR3 totals 15 residues. CDR1 SGHRS and CDR2 YFSETQ come from the germline V gene. With 3 bases clipped from V and 9 bases from J, the junction kept 6 bases outside the gene matches. CDR3 bases: TGCGCCAGCAGCTCAACTAGCGGGGGGGCCAGTGAGCAGTTCTTC. Its protein product is CASSSTSGGASEQFF.

The gene calls are TRBV14 and TRBJ2-5, with 8 bases matching TRBD2. CDR1 is SGHDN and CDR2 is FVKESK in the germline V gene. V trimming: 3 bases; J trimming: 3 bases; junction bases outside the gene matches: 3. The length of the CDR3 is 14 residues. Written as DNA, the CDR3 is TGTGCCAGCAGCCAGCACGGGGGGGAAGAGACCCAGTACTTC. As protein: CASSQHGGEETQYF.

This sequence joins TRBV4-1 and TRBJ2-3; maybe TRBD2 (5 bases). The CDR3 loop spans 15 amino acids. Germline-derived CDR1 and CDR2 are MGHRA and YSYEKL. V lost 0 bases and J 8 bases, leaving 15 bases between the germline ends. DNA for the CDR3: TGCGCCAGCAGCCAAGAGGAAGCGGCGCCGGGTACGCAGTATTTT. It yields the protein CASSQEEAAPGTQYF.

The V call is TRBV5-1, the J call TRBJ1-1, with a weak D call TRBD1 (6 bases). Germline V gene lookup returns CDR1 SGHRS and CDR2 YFSETQ. With 1 base removed from V and 0 bases from J, the gap between germline ends came to 10 bases. The CDR3 runs to 15 residues. The CDR3 loop is CASSLYQGMNTEAFF. CDR3 nucleotide sequence: TGCGCCAGCAGCTTGTATCAGGGGATGAACACTGAAGCTTTCTTT.

J is TRBJ2-5 and V is TRBV7-2; D remains unclear. The CDR3 totals 14 residues. V was pared by 1 base and J by 0 bases, with 6 bases between. The germline V gene encodes CDR1 SGHTA and CDR2 FQGNSA. CDR3: CASSLGGNQETQYF. In DNA form, the CDR3 reads TGTGCCAGCAGCTTAGGAGGAAACCAAGAGACCCAGTACTTC. Variable domain in full (rest from reference TRBV7-2 and TRBJ2-5): GAGVSQSPSNKVTEKGKDVELRCDPISGHTALYWYRQSLGQGLEFLIYFQGNSAPDKSGLPSDRFSAERTGGSVSTLTIQRTQQEDSAVYLCASSLGGNQETQYFGPGTRLLVL.

The chain couples TRBV10-3 to TRBJ2-6, with unresolved D. Germline CDR1 ENHRY, CDR2 SYGVKD. This CDR3 is 15 amino acids long. Trimming took 0 bases from V and 4 from J, leaving 7 bases between them. The CDR3 nucleotides read TGTGCCATCAGTGAGTCGAGGTCAGGGGCCAACGTCCTGACTTTC. This translates into CAISESRSGANVLTF.

The genes are TRBV5-1 and TRBJ2-5, with D perhaps TRBD2 (6 bases). The germline CDR1 and CDR2 sequences are SGHRS and YFSETQ. The germline V and J ends were trimmed by 0 bases and 4 bases, with 19 bases remaining between them. The CDR3 spans 17 residues. CDR3 loop: CASSLVAVSGGGETQYF. The CDR3 coding sequence is TGCGCCAGCAGCTTGGTGGCAGTTAGCGGAGGTGGAGAGACCCAGTACTTC.

The rearrangement joins TRBV6-2 or TRBV6-3 to TRBJ2-7; 9 bases align to TRBD2. This CDR3 spans 15 amino acids. Germline CDR1 is MNHEY and CDR2 is SVGEGT. V gave up 3 bases and J gave up 0 bases; unmatched junction bases: 3. The DNA for the CDR3 is TGTGCCAGCAGTTATGAGCGGGGGGTCTCCTACGAGCAGTACTTC. Amino acids: CASSYERGVSYEQYF.

The rearrangement uses TRBV9 and TRBJ1-2; D not certain. This CDR3 is built from 14 residues. Deletions cut 0 bases from V and 5 bases from J, with 11 bases between. The germline V gene has CDR1 SGDLS and CDR2 YYNGEE. DNA of the CDR3: TGTGCCAGCAGCGTAGAAGCAGGAGGGTATGGCTACACCTTC. Protein product: CASSVEAGGYGYTF.

CDR3 sequence: CASSPSSKPSTDTQYF. CDR3 DNA sequence: TGTGCCAGCAGTCCTAGTTCTAAACCTTCCACAGATACGCAGTATTTT. J is TRBJ2-3 and V is TRBV27; D remains unclear. The germline V gene has CDR1 MNHEY and CDR2 SMNVEV (reference sequence). The CDR3 sequence is 16 residues long. Trimming removed 5 bases at V and 2 bases at J, with 17 bases between.

V gene TRBV2 combines with J gene TRBJ1-5; TRBD1 matches at 10 bases. CDR1 is SNHLY and CDR2 is FYNNEI in the germline V gene. Trimming cost V 6 bases and J 6 bases; bases outside gene matches: 5. The CDR3 covers 14 residues. The CDR3 nucleotides read TGTGCCAGCAGCCCGGGACAGGGGAGTCAGCCCCAGCATTTT. Amino acids: CASSPGQGSQPQHF. The complete variable domain, with remaining parts taken from reference TRBV2 and TRBJ1-5, reads EPEVTQTPSHQVTQMGQEVILRCVPISNHLYFYWYRQILGQKVEFLVSFYNNEISEKSEIFDDQFSVERPDGSNFTLKIRSTKLEDSAMYFCASSPGQGSQPQHFGDGTRLSIL.

The V gene is TRBV18, the J gene TRBJ2-1; D gene ambiguous. V was trimmed by 4 bases and J by 7 bases, leaving 5 bases between them. Germline CDR1 KGHSH, CDR2 LQKENI. The CDR3 length is 11 residues. The CDR3 protein is CASSRENEQFF. CDR3 bases: TGTGCCAGCTCACGAGAGAATGAGCAGTTCTTC. The complete variable domain, with remaining parts taken from reference TRBV18 and TRBJ2-1, reads NAGVMQNPRHLVRRRGQEARLRCSPMKGHSHVYWYRQLPEEGLKFMVYLQKENIIDESGMPKERFSAEFPKEGPSILRIQQVVRGDSAAYFCASSRENEQFFGPGTRLTVL.

The count of this clone is one. The chain combines TRBV9 with TRBJ2-3; TRBD2 matches 7 bases. Germline loops: CDR1 SGDLS, CDR2 YYNGEE. V lost 3 bases and J lost 2; bases outside the gene matches: 12. The CDR3 length is 17 residues. CDR3 loop: CASSDQTGTKPTDTQYF. The CDR3 DNA is TGTGCCAGCAGCGATCAAACCGGGACTAAACCCACAGATACGCAGTATTTT.

This clone was recorded a few times. The DNA of the CDR3 is TGTGCCAGCACCTTTTCAGGGGGACGGAGGGAGACCCAGTACTTC. Protein product: CASTFSGGRRETQYF. This sequence joins TRBV27 and TRBJ2-5, with 7 positions matching TRBD1. Germline assignment: CDR1 MNHEY and CDR2 SMNVEV (reference sequence). The CDR3 is made up of 15 amino acids. The V and J ends lost 7 bases and 5 bases, in that order; junction bases with no gene match: 13.

The chain uses TRBV11-3 and TRBJ2-2; 14 bases line up with TRBD2. This CDR3 has 18 amino acids. After removal of 5 bases from V and 5 bases from J, the junction contained 10 bases not matched to a gene. CDR1 and CDR2 (germline): SGHNT, YENEEA. CDR3 sequence: CASSPTSGGADGTGELFF. The CDR3 DNA sequence: TGTGCCAGCAGCCCGACTAGCGGGGGGGCCGACGGTACCGGGGAGCTGTTTTTT.

This chain connects TRBV7-2 to TRBJ1-4, with D tentatively TRBD1 (6 bases). CDR3 size: 16 residues. From germline, CDR1 is SGHTA and CDR2 FQGNSA. V lost 5 bases, J lost 10 bases, and 23 bases lay in between. The CDR3 loop is CASSQRPGDGGRKLFF. Written as DNA, the CDR3 is TGTGCCAGCAGCCAGAGGCCAGGGGACGGAGGAAGAAAACTGTTTTTT.

CDR3 nucleotide sequence: TGTGCCAGCAGTCGCGGGACAGTGGCAACTAATGAAAAACTGTTTTTT. Its translation is CASSRGTVATNEKLFF. V gene TRBV6-6 combines with J gene TRBJ1-4; TRBD1 matches 7 bases. The germline V gene has CDR1 MNHNY and CDR2 SVGAGI (reference sequence). V was clipped by 5 bases and J by 0 bases; unmatched bases: 6. This CDR3 contains 16 residues.

A single count supports this clone. This rearrangement joins TRBV29-1 to TRBJ1-5; TRBD1 matches at 10 bases. Unmatched junction bases numbered 3, after V lost 4 bases and J lost 3 bases. CDR1 and CDR2 from the germline V gene are SQVTM and ANQGSEA. The CDR3 contains 14 residues. CDR3: CSVGTGGDNQPQHF. In DNA, the CDR3 is TGCAGCGTTGGGACAGGGGGTGACAATCAGCCCCAGCATTTT. The whole variable domain, remainder taken from reference TRBV29-1 and TRBJ1-5, is SAVISQKPSRDICQRGTSLTIQCQVDSQVTMMFWYRQQPGQSLTLIATANQGSEATYESGFVIDKFPISRPNLTFSTLTVSNMSPEDSSIYLCSVGTGGDNQPQHFGDGTRLSIL.

The V call is TRBV21-1, the J call TRBJ2-7; TRBD1, the table's D call, lacks a check against the DNA. TRBV21-1 has pseudogene status. This CDR3 contains 15 residues. Written as DNA, the CDR3 is TGTGCCAGCAGCTCCCAAAAACAGGGAACCTACGAGCAGTACGTC. Amino acid sequence: CASSSQKQGTYEQYV.

The sample holds one count of this clone. This chain uses TRBV19 with TRBJ2-1; TRBD2 matches at 10 bases. The CDR3 runs to 15 residues. The germline V gene encodes CDR1 LNHDA and CDR2 SQIVND (reference sequence). J lost 8 bases, V lost 7 bases, and 11 bases had no gene match. The CDR3 region has the DNA TGTGCCAGTATCAGGACTAGCGGTGGGGGGTATGAGCAGTTCTTC. It yields the protein CASIRTSGGGYEQFF.

This sequence joins TRBV19 and TRBJ1-5; D perhaps matches TRBD1 (5 bases). Germline values: CDR1 LNHDA, CDR2 SQIVND (reference sequence). This CDR3 region has 16 residues. Between the trimmed V and J ends, which lost 7 bases and 4 bases, there was a span of 20 bases. CDR3 amino acids: CASTPRRGSGNQPQHF. The DNA of the CDR3 is TGTGCCAGTACCCCGCGGAGGGGTTCTGGAAATCAGCCCCAGCATTTT.

The chain uses TRBV24-1 and TRBJ2-4; D unclear. In germline, CDR1 is KGHDR, CDR2 SFDVKD. The V and J ends lost 4 bases and 9 bases respectively, with 9 bases between them. This CDR3 has 12 amino acids. The CDR3 region has the DNA TGTGCCACCAGTGAATTGTCCGGCATTCAGTACTTC. Protein sequence: CATSELSGIQYF.

The chain links TRBV3-1 (or the pseudogene TRBV3-2) to TRBJ2-1, with 8 nucleotides matching TRBD1. V was clipped by 3 bases and J by 3 bases; unmatched bases: 4. Germline assignment: CDR1 LGHDT and CDR2 YNNKEL (reference sequence). The CDR3 has 15 residues. The CDR3 loop reads CASSHRDRSYNEQFF. The CDR3 coding sequence is TGTGCCAGCAGCCATCGGGACAGGAGCTACAATGAGCAGTTCTTC.

This chain joins TRBV11-2 and TRBJ2-1; 7 bases are a match to TRBD1. The germline CDR1 and CDR2 sequences are SGHAT and FQNNGV. V was clipped by 5 bases and J by 4 bases; unmatched bases: 5. The CDR3 length is 14 residues. DNA for the CDR3: TGTGCCAGCAGCGCTGGACAGGCATACAATGAGCAGTTCTTC. Amino acid sequence: CASSAGQAYNEQFF.